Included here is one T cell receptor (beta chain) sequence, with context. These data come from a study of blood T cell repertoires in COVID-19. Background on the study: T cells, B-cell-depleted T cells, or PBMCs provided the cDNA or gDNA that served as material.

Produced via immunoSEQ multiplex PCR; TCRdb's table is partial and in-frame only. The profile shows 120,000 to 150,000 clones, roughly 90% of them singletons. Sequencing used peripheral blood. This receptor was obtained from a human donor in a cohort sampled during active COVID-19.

CDR3 sequence (DNA): TGTGCCAGTAGTAAGAGAGTGGACAGAGTTAGCAATCAGCCCCAGCATTTT. Protein: CASSKRVDRVSNQPQHF. The rearrangement uses TRBV19 and TRBJ1-5; perhaps TRBD1 as D (6 bases). V dropped 4 bases and J dropped 0 bases, with 16 bases sitting between them. Germline V gene lookup returns CDR1 LNHDA and CDR2 SQIVND (reference sequence). The CDR3 sequence is 17 residues long.